Below, 6 T cell receptor beta chains from the same sample are listed, as sequenced in a study of T cell repertoires in cytomegalovirus infection. These receptors' antigens are unknown. Each CDR3 protein is one row after TCRdb ran MiXCR on the reads. The table includes approximately 220,000 distinct CDR3 sequences, about 39% detected once. This sample comprised CD8+ T cells from cultured PBMCs, obtained from culture after CMV antigen stimulation. These receptors all stem from a human donor in good health (CMV status not recorded). Some clones in this sample may be carry-over from other donors' samples.

This clonotype occurred many times. V gene TRBV5-4 combines with J gene TRBJ2-5; D uncertain. Per the germline V gene, CDR1 is SGHNT and CDR2 is YYREEE (reference sequence). This CDR3 has 16 residues. The V gene lost 0 bases and the J gene lost 0 bases, with 12 bases spanning the gap. CDR3 region: CASSLATGRYQETQYF. The DNA of the CDR3 is TGTGCCAGCAGCTTGGCAACTGGACGGTACCAAGAGACCCAGTACTTC.

This clonotype has only a few counts. The chain is built from TRBV27 and TRBJ2-3; TRBD1 might be the D (5 bases). Trimming stripped 6 bases from V and 5 bases from J, with 18 bases between. Per germline, CDR1 MNHEY and CDR2 SMNVEV (reference sequence). The CDR3 contains 15 residues. The CDR3 sequence is CASSERGRVGDTQYF. The CDR3 bases are TGTGCCAGCAGCGAGCGAGGCAGGGTAGGAGATACGCAGTATTTT.

The rearrangement joins TRBV6-2 or TRBV6-3 to TRBJ2-1; 9 bases are shared with TRBD1. The germline gives CDR1 MNHEY, CDR2 SVGEGT. The CDR3 runs 15 residues. Trimming took 0 bases from V and 4 from J; bases not matched to a gene: 1. CDR3: CASSYSTGGYNEQFF. The CDR3 coding sequence is TGTGCCAGCAGTTACTCGACAGGGGGTTACAATGAGCAGTTCTTC.

The rearrangement joins TRBV7-9 to TRBJ2-7; D may be TRBD2 (6 bases). Germline values: CDR1 SEHNR, CDR2 FQNEAQ (reference sequence). V was trimmed by 5 bases and J by 4 bases, leaving 15 bases between them. This CDR3 spans 14 amino acids. CDR3 region: CASSGVEGRYEQYF. The CDR3 nucleotides read TGTGCCAGCAGCGGGGTGGAGGGCCGATACGAGCAGTACTTC.

The V and J genes are TRBV19 and TRBJ2-5; TRBD2 matches at 7 bases. The CDR3 runs to 13 residues. The J segment lost 5 bases and the V segment lost 3 bases, leaving 3 bases of the junction unmatched. Looked up from germline, CDR1 is LNHDA and CDR2 is SQIVND (reference sequence). Here the CDR3 DNA reads TGTGCCAGTAGTATTACTAGCGACGAGACCCAGTACTTC. It yields the protein CASSITSDETQYF. The variable domain in full, with the rest retrieved from reference TRBV19 and TRBJ2-5, is DGGITQSPKYLFRKEGQNVTLSCEQNLNHDAMYWYRQDPGQGLRLIYYSQIVNDFQKGDIAEGYSVSREKKESFPLTVTSAQKNPTAFYLCASSITSDETQYFGPGTRLLVL.

The chain links TRBV28 to TRBJ2-5; D remains unclear. Germline V CDR1 and CDR2: MDHEN, SYDVKM. This CDR3 contains 14 residues. V was cut by 6 bases and J by 2 bases, with 13 bases left in between. CDR3 sequence: CASRSGALQETQYF. The DNA for the CDR3 is TGTGCCAGCAGATCCGGAGCTCTTCAAGAGACCCAGTACTTC.